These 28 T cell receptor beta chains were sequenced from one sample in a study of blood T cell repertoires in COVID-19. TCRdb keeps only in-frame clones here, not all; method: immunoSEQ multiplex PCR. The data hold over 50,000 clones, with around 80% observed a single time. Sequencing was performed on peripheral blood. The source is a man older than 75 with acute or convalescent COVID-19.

CDR3 residues: CASGGQGTRKETQYF. DNA for the CDR3: TGTGCCAGCGGGGGACAGGGGACTCGAAAAGAGACCCAGTACTTC. The chain combines TRBV7-2 with TRBJ2-5, with 10 bases fitting TRBD1. J gave up 3 bases and V 8 bases, and 9 bases lay outside the gene matches. Germline V lookup: CDR1 SGHTA, CDR2 FQGNSA. The CDR3 is 15 amino acids.

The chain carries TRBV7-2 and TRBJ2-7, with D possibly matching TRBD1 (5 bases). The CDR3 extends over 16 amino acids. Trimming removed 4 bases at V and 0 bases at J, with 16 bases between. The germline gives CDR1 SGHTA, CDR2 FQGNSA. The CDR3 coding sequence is TGTGCCAGCAGCTCAAGCAGGGTTAGGGGCTCCTACGAGCAGTACTTC. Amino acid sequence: CASSSSRVRGSYEQYF. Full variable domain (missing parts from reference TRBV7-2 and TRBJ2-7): GAGVSQSPSNKVTEKGKDVELRCDPISGHTALYWYRQSLGQGLEFLIYFQGNSAPDKSGLPSDRFSAERTGGSVSTLTIQRTQQEDSAVYLCASSSSRVRGSYEQYFGPGTRLTVT.

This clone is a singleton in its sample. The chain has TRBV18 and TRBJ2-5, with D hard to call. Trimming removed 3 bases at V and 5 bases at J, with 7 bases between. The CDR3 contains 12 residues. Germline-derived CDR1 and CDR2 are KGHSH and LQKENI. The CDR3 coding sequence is TGTGCCAGCTCACCGAGGATGGAGACCCAGTACTTC. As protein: CASSPRMETQYF.

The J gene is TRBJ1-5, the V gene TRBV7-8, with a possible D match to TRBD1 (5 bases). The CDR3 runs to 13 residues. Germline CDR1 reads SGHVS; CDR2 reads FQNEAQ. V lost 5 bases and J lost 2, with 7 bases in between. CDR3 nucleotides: TGTGCCAGCAGCCCGACAGGCAATCAGCCCCAGCATTTT. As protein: CASSPTGNQPQHF.

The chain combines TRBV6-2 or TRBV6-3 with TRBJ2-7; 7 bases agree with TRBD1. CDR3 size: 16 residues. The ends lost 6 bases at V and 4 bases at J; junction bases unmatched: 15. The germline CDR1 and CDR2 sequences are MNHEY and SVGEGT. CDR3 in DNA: TGTGCCAGCAGCCGAGAACTCACAGGGGTTGCGTACGAGCAGTACTTC. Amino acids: CASSRELTGVAYEQYF.

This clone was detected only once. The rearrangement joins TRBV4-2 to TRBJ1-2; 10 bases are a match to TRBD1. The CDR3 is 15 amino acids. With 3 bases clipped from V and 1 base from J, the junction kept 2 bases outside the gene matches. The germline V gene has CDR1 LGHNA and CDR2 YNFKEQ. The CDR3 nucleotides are TGTGCCAGCAGCCAGGGACAGGGGAATAACTATGGCTACACCTTC. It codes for CASSQGQGNNYGYTF.

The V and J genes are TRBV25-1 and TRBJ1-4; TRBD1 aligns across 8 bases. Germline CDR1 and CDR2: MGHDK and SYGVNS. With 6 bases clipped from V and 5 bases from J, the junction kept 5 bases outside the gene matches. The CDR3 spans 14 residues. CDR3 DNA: TGTGCCAGCAGGAGGACAGGGCCAAATGAAAAACTGTTTTTT. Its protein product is CASRRTGPNEKLFF.

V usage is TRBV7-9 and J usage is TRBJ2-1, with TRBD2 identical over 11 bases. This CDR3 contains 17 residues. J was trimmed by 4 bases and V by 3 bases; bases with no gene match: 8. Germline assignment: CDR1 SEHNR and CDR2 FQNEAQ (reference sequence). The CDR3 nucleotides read TGTGCCAGCAGCTTCCCCTCTAGCGGGGGGTCTTACAATGAGCAGTTCTTC. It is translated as CASSFPSSGGSYNEQFF. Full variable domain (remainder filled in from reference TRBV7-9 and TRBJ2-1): DTGVSQNPRHKITKRGQNVTFRCDPISEHNRLYWYRQTLGQGPEFLTYFQNEAQLEKSRLLSDRFSAERPKGSFSTLEIQRTEQGDSAMYLCASSFPSSGGSYNEQFFGPGTRLTVL.

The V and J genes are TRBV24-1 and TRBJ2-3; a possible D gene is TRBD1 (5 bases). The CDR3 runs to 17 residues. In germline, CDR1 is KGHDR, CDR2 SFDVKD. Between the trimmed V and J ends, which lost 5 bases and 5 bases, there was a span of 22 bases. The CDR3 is CATSGPKEGAVVDTQYF. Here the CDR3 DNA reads TGTGCCACCAGTGGCCCCAAAGAAGGGGCGGTTGTAGATACGCAGTATTTT.

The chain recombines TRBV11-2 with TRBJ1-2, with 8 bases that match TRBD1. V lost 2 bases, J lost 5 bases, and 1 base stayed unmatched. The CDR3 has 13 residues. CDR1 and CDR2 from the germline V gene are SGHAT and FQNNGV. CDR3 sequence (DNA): TGTGCCAGCAGCTTAAACAGGGGGTATGGCTACACCTTC. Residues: CASSLNRGYGYTF.

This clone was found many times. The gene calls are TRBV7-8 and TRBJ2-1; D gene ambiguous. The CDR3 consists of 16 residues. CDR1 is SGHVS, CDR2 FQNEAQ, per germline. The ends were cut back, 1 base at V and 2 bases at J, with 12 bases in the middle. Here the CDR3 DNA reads TGTGCCAGCAGCTTAGTTTTCAGTTACCCCTACAATGAGCAGTTCTTC. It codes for CASSLVFSYPYNEQFF.

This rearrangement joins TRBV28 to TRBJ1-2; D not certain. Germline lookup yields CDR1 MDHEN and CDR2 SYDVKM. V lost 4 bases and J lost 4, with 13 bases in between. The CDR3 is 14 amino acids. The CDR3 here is CASSSSPLVYGYTF. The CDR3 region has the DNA TGTGCCAGCAGTTCCAGTCCCTTGGTCTATGGCTACACCTTC.

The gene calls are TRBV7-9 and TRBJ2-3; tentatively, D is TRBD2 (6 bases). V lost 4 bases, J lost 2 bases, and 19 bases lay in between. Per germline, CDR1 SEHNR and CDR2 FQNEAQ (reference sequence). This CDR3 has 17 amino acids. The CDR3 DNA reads TGTGCCAGCAGCTCCCTCGGGGCTCGGGGGATCACAGATACGCAGTATTTT. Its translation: CASSSLGARGITDTQYF.

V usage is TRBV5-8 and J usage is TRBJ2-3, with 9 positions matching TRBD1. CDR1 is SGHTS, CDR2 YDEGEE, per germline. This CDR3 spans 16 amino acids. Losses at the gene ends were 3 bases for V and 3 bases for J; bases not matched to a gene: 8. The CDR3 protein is CASSWEGGQGTDTQYF. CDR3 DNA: TGTGCCAGCAGCTGGGAGGGGGGACAGGGAACAGATACGCAGTATTTT.

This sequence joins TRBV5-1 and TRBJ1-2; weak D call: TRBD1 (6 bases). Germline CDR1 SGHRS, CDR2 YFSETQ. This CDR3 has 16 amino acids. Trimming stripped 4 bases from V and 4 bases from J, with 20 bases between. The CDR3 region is CASSAGGARRSYGYTF. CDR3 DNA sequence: TGCGCCAGCAGCGCGGGGGGGGCCCGGAGGTCCTATGGCTACACCTTC.

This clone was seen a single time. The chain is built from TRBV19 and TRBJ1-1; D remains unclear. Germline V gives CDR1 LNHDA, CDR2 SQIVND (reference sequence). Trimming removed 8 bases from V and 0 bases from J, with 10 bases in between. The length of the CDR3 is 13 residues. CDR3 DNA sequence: TGTGCCAGTTGTCGAAGCATGAACACTGAAGCTTTCTTT. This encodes CASCRSMNTEAFF.

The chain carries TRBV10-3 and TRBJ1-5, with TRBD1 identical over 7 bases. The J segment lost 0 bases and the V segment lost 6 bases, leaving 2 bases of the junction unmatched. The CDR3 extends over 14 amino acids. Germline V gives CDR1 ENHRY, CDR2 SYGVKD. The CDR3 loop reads CAISRDSSNQPQHF. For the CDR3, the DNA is TGTGCCATCAGCCGGGACAGTAGCAATCAGCCCCAGCATTTT.

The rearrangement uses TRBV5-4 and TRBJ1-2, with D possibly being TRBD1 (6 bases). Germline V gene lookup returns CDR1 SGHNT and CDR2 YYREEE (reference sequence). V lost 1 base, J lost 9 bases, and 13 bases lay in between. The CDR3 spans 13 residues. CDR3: CASSLREQGRYTF. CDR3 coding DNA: TGTGCCAGCAGCTTGCGGGAACAGGGTCGCTACACCTTC. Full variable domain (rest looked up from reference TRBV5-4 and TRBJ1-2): ETGVTQSPTHLIKTRGQQVTLRCSSQSGHNTVSWYQQALGQGPQFIFQYYREEENGRGNFPPRFSGLQFPNYSSELNVNALELDDSALYLCASSLREQGRYTFGSGTRLTVV.

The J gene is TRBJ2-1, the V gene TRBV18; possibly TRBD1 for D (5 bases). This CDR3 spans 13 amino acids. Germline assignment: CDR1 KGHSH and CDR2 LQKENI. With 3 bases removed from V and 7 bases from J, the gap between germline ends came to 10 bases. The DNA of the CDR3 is TGTGCCAGCTCACCGCAGACAGAGAATGAGCAGTTCTTC. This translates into CASSPQTENEQFF.

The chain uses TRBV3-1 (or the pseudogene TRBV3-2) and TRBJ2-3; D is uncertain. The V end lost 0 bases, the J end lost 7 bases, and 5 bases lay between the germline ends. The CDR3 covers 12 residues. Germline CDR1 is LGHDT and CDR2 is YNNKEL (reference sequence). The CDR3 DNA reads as TGTGCCAGCAGCCAAGATCAGTATACGCAGTATTTT. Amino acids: CASSQDQYTQYF.

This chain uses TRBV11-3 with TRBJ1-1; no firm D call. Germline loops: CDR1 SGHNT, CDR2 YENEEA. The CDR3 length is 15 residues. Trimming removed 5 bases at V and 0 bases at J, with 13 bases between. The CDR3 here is CASSRSAGVNTEAFF. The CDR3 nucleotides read TGTGCCAGCAGCCGAAGCGCGGGCGTGAACACTGAAGCTTTCTTT.

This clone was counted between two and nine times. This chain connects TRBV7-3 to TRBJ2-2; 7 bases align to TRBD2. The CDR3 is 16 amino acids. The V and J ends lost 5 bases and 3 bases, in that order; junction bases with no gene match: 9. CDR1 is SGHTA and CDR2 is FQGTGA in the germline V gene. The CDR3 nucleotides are TGTGCCAGCAGCCCCTCGGCGGGAGTAGACACCGGGGAGCTGTTTTTT. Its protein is CASSPSAGVDTGELFF. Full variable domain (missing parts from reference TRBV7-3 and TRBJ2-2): GAGVSQTPSNKVTEKGKYVELRCDPISGHTALYWYRQSLGQGPEFLIYFQGTGAADDSGLPNDRFFAVRPEGSVSTLKIQRTERGDSAVYLCASSPSAGVDTGELFFGEGSRLTVL.

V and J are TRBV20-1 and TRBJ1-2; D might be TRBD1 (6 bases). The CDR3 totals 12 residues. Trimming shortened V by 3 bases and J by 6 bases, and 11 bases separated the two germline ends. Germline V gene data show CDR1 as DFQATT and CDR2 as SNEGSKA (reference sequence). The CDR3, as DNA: TGCAGTGCTAGTGGGCCAGGGGATGGCTACACCTTC. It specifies CSASGPGDGYTF.

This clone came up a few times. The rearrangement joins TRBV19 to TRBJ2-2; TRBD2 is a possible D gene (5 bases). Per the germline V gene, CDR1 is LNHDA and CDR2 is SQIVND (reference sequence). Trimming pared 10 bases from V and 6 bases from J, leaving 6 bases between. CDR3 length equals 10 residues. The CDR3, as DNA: TGTGCCACCGGGGCCGGGGAGCTGTTTTTT. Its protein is CATGAGELFF.

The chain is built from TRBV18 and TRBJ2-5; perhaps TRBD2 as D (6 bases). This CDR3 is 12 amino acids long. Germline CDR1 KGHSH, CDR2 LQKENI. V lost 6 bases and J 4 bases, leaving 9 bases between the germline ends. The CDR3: CASSGGGETQYF. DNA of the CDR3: TGTGCCAGCTCCGGGGGTGGAGAGACCCAGTACTTC.

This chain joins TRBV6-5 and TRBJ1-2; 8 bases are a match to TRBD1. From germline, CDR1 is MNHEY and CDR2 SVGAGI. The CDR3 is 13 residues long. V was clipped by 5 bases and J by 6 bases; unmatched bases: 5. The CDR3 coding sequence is TGTGCCAGCAGTCAGGGACAGGCCCATGGCTACACCTTC. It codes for CASSQGQAHGYTF.

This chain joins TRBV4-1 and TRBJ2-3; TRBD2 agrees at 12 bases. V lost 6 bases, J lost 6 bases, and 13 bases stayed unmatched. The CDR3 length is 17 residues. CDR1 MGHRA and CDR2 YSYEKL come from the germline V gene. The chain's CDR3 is CASRKAPLAGGFDTQYF. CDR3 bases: TGCGCCAGCAGAAAGGCTCCACTAGCGGGAGGTTTCGATACGCAGTATTTT.

The DNA of the CDR3 is TGTGCCAGCAGCTCGGGGACCTACGAGCAGTACTTC. Amino acids: CASSSGTYEQYF. This chain uses TRBV13 with TRBJ2-7; D is possibly TRBD2 (5 bases). The CDR3 is 12 residues long. In germline, CDR1 is PRHDT, CDR2 FYEKMQ (reference sequence). V was pared by 4 bases and J by 2 bases, with 6 bases between.